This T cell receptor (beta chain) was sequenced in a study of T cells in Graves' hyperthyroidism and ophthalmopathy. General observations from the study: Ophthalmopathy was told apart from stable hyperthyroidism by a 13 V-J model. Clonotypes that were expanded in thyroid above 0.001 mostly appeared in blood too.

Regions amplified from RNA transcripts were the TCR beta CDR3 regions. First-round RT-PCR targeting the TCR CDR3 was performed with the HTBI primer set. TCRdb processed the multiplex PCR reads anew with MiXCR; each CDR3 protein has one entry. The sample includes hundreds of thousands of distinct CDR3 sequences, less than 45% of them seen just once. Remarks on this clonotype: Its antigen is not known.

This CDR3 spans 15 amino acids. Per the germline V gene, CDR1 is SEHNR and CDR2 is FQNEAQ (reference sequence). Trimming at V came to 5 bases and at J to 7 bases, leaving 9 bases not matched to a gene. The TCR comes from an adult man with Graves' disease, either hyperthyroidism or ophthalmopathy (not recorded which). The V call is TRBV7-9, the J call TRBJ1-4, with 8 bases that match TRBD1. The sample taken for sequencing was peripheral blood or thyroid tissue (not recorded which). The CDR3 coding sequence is TGTGCCAGCAGCCGCACGGACAGGGCTAGTGAAAAACTGTTTTTT. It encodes CASSRTDRASEKLFF.